A selection of T cell receptor beta chains follows, all from one sample in a study of CD8+ T cells in alopecia areata. Generated by immunoSEQ multiplex PCR, the TCRdb table keeps only in-frame clones and is missing some. The sample consists of roughly 150,000 clones, roughly 60% of them appearing once. Sequencing used CD8+ T cells sorted from blood. The receptors stem from a human donor in good health. The CDR3 runs from the conserved cysteine through the conserved F or W. The order of the fields is clone size, V gene, J gene, D gene, CDR3 protein, CDR3 DNA. A D gene is named only where the DNA matches it firmly. The size entry is marked missing in some rows and otherwise reads once, few, many or a size class.

.	TRBV5-1	TRBJ2-7	.	CASSLVGNSYEQYF	TGCGCCAGCAGCTTGGTTGGGAATTCCTACGAGCAGTACTTC
few	TRBV29-1	TRBJ2-2	TRBD1	CSVTVRDRDMAGELFF	TGCAGCGTTACAGTCCGGGACAGGGATATGGCCGGGGAGCTGTTTTTT
.	TRBV29-1	TRBJ2-3	TRBD1	CSVAAGTGSDTQYF	TGCAGCGTTGCTGCCGGGACAGGGAGCGATACGCAGTATTTT
.	TRBV29-1	TRBJ2-2	TRBD2	CSVGTSGTGELFF	TGCAGCGTTGGTACTAGCGGCACCGGGGAGCTGTTTTTT
.	TRBV29-1	TRBJ2-6	.	CSVEFRGRSSGANVLTF	TGCAGCGTTGAATTTCGGGGCAGGTCCTCTGGGGCCAACGTCCTGACTTTC
few	TRBV5-1	TRBJ2-7	TRBD2	CASSSSGGGAGRDYEQYF	TGCGCCAGCAGCTCCAGCGGGGGGGGCGCGGGTAGAGACTACGAGCAGTACTTC
.	TRBV5-6	TRBJ2-1	.	CASSVGSNEQFF	TGTGCCAGCAGTGTAGGTTCCAATGAGCAGTTCTTC
.	TRBV2	TRBJ2-1	TRBD2	CASRRTGLAGADEQFF	TGTGCCAGCAGAAGAACTGGACTAGCGGGAGCGGATGAGCAGTTCTTC
.	TRBV10-2	TRBJ2-3	.	CASHTDTQYF	TGCGCCAGCCATACAGATACGCAGTATTTT
.	TRBV5-6	TRBJ2-7	.	CASSLGVADEQYF	TGTGCCAGCAGCTTGGGGGTGGCGGACGAGCAGTACTTC
.	TRBV4-2	TRBJ1-1	.	CASSQGGNTEAFF	TGTGCCAGCAGCCAGGGTGGGAACACTGAAGCTTTCTTT
.	TRBV6-6	TRBJ2-7	.	CASSYSSVGYEQYF	TGTGCCAGCAGTTACTCTTCTGTCGGGTACGAGCAGTACTTC
.	TRBV2	TRBJ2-1	TRBD2	CASSESGGAYNEQFF	TGTGCCAGCAGTGAGAGCGGGGGGGCCTACAATGAGCAGTTCTTC
.	TRBV29-1	TRBJ1-1	.	CSVDIRRGGGTEAFF	TGCAGCGTTGACATCCGGCGGGGCGGGGGGACTGAAGCTTTCTTT
.	TRBV29-1	TRBJ2-1	.	CSVRDILYNEQFF	TGCAGCGTCCGGGACATCCTCTACAATGAGCAGTTCTTC
.	TRBV20-1	TRBJ2-1	.	CSANYNEQFF	TGCAGTGCCAATTATAATGAGCAGTTCTTC